This TCR beta chain originates from a study of shared clonotypes between healthy human individuals (TCRdb year 2020). Notes on the research overall: A couple of women and three men aged 18 to 49 years were included in the cohort. Per donor, three plates each were used for CD4 naive and CD4 memory, two for CD8 naive, and one for CD8 memory. To estimate repertoire size and how much clonotypes are shared between individuals, the study performed deep sequencing of blood TCR repertoires from a few healthy adults. Different laboratories and diverse techniques were used to prepare libraries and sequence TCR repertoires, to increase sequencing depth and limit assay-specific biases. Between about 0.94 and 10 billion PBMCs per donor were obtained by leukapheresis. Results the study describes overall, beyond this receptor: Based on pairwise subsampling, the degree of clonotype sharing among donors was expected to be affected by sequencing depth. Even with the large sequencing depth, rarefaction of the sorted-subset datasets indicated that sequencing was incomplete. Only blood was sampled, and tissue TCR repertoires likely differ from those in blood. Clonotypes shared by all four sorted-subset donors showed higher generation probabilities than non-shared clonotypes. Across four donors, roughly 5.4% of naive CD4, roughly 3.4% of naive CD8, about 2.3% of memory CD4, and roughly 0.4% of memory CD8 clonotypes were shared. Naive subsets generally had larger estimated clonotype richness than memory subsets did. The small number of donors limited the genetic and exposure-history diversity represented.

The donors were healthy, HIV-negative adults who had no recently reported acute infections or vaccinations. Only Caucasian adults living in Nashville, Tennessee, USA were represented among the donors. Magnetic negative selection was used to enrich CD4+ T cells, after which naive cells were positively selected on CD45RA and the negative fraction became the memory subset. After blood collection by leukapheresis, PBMCs were isolated using Ficoll-Histopaque density gradient centrifugation and then cryopreserved in the vapor phase of liquid nitrogen. Analytical flow cytometry was used to check the purity and quantity of every magnetically sorted T cell population. Genomic DNA was isolated from each sorted fraction and quantified by UV absorbance on a Nanodrop 2000c. Remarks on this clone: The target of this receptor is not known. Nothing much larger sits one base from this clone, and base qualities are not available.

Using the deep immunoSEQ assay, multiplex PCR amplified TCR CDR3 regions from genomic DNA. Extracted genomic DNA from each cell subset was spread evenly across all wells of several immunoSEQ 96-well plates, with each plate serving as a replicate. For sorted subsets, approximately 210 ng of genomic DNA, equivalent to around 29,000 T cell genomes, went into each replicate PCR. Purified libraries were quantified with a Qubit 3.0 fluorometer, sized on a Bioanalyzer 2100, and re-quantified with the KAPA Library Quantification kit. Each immunoSEQ 96-well plate was sequenced on its own single-read 150-cycle Illumina NextSeq 550 flow cell. Concerning the study's data processing: The immunoSEQ output contained only junctional sequences without quality scores, so filtering could not match that applied to full-length reads. To assign V/J genes and CDR3, sequences were annotated using PyIR, a Python wrapper for IgBLAST v1.9, with IMGT germline references. Any read was removed if the V/J assignment was weak (E-value above 1e-6), the CDR3 was missing, or the read contained stop codons, out-of-frame junctions, or ambiguous translated residues. A V3J clonotype was defined by an identical inferred V gene, J gene, and CDR3 amino acid sequence. To compute the percentage overlap between repertoires, the number of shared unique clonotypes was divided by the size of the smaller repertoire. RTK rarefaction, the Chao1 estimator, and Recon v2.1 estimates of unobserved clonotypes were used to assess repertoire richness. Generation probabilities were computed with OLGA for all TCRbeta clonotypes obtained by the gDNA method from several donors. Not all clones reach the TCRdb copy of this immuneACCESS table, which keeps in-frame sequences only. Checked studies attribute under half of the gap to unresolved V genes and leave the rest unexplained. The DNA gave D and trimming, while V, J and clone size come from that table. The table for this sample lists millions of clones; 90% to 95% of them were counted only once. The ten largest clones represent roughly 0.13% of the sample.

Reading from cysteine to phenylalanine, the CDR3 counts 15 amino acids. The kept DNA is CDR3 alone, 45 bases in frame from the first base. Reading the germline V gene gives CDR1 MDHEN and CDR2 SYDVKM. Trimming at the junction amounts to 5 bases on V and 4 bases on J, and the germline ends lie 17 bases apart. The specimen sequenced was naive CD4+ T cells sorted from blood. Read against the paper, the sample's cell subset or site label means: CD45RA+ positively selected. This clonotype originated in a man younger than 30 in good health. The sequence is built from TRBV28 and TRBJ1-1; a confident D gene designation cannot be given. The CDR3 reads CASSSGRPSSTEAFF. The base sequence is TGTGCCAGCAGTAGCGGCAGGCCTAGTAGCACTGAAGCTTTCTTT. Joined to the reference TRBV28 and TRBJ1-1 proteins, this CDR3 gives the full variable domain: DVKVTQSSRYLVKRTGEKVFLECVQDMDHENMFWYRQDPGLGLRLIYFSYDVKMKEKGDIPEGYSVSREKKERFSLILESASTNQTSMYLCASSSGRPSSTEAFFGQGTRLTVV.